The rows below give T cell receptor beta chains drawn from one sample of a study of T cells after yellow fever vaccination. TCRdb processed the 5' RACE reads anew with MiXCR; each CDR3 protein has one entry. The sample has about 320,000 distinct CDR3 sequences; approximately 11% are singletons. Sequenced material: CD4+ T cells sorted from PBMCs, taken 45 days after the yellow fever booster vaccination. These receptor sequences come from a man in his late teens or twenties who received the YFV17D yellow fever vaccine. Both conserved end residues are part of each CDR3. The D gene is left open where the match is weak. Clone size appears in some rows only: once, few, many, or a class for an expanded clone.

cdr3_length j_call clone_size d_call v_call cdr3_aa cdr3_nt
13 TRBJ1-5 - - TRBV2 CASSPLTEGPQHF TGTGCCAGCAGTCCGCTGACAGAAGGGCCCCAGCATTTT
14 TRBJ2-2 few - TRBV7-9 CASTRLTNTGELFF TGTGCCAGCACCCGCCTAACGAACACCGGGGAGCTGTTTTTT
13 TRBJ2-7 few - TRBV18 CASSPSGENEQYF TGTGCCAGCTCACCCTCAGGGGAGAACGAGCAGTACTTC
14 TRBJ2-1 - - TRBV18 CASSTSPSANEQFF TGTGCCAGCTCAACAAGCCCTAGCGCTAATGAGCAGTTCTTC
16 TRBJ2-3 - TRBD2 TRBV24-1 CATSDPSGGRADTQYF TGTGCCACCAGTGACCCTAGCGGGGGAAGGGCAGATACGCAGTATTTT
14 TRBJ1-5 few - TRBV19 CASDWTARNQPQHF TGTGCCAGTGATTGGACAGCGAGAAATCAGCCCCAGCATTTT
13 TRBJ1-2 - TRBD1 TRBV28 CASRFGTARGYTF TGTGCCAGCAGATTCGGGACAGCGAGAGGCTACACCTTC
15 TRBJ1-6 many - TRBV6-2/TRBV6-3 CASSYSKSNNSPLHF TGTGCCAGCAGTTACTCGAAGTCTAATAATTCACCCCTCCACTTT
15 TRBJ1-6 few - TRBV15 CATGTRSSYNSPLHF TGTGCCACCGGGACGCGAAGCTCCTATAATTCACCCCTCCACTTT
15 TRBJ2-7 - - TRBV12-3/TRBV12-4 CASSLTGKLGSEQYF TGTGCCAGCAGTTTAACAGGAAAGTTGGGTAGCGAGCAGTACTTC
14 TRBJ2-3 - - TRBV5-6 CASKVGTSTDTQYF TGTGCCAGCAAGGTCGGGACTAGCACAGATACGCAGTATTTT
13 TRBJ2-1 - TRBD1 TRBV12-3/TRBV12-4 CASSPTGVNEQFF TGTGCCAGCAGTCCTACAGGGGTCAATGAGCAGTTCTTC
14 TRBJ2-7 few - TRBV27 CASSFSSGGYEQYF TGTGCCAGCAGTTTTTCCTCCGGAGGCTACGAGCAGTACTTC
14 TRBJ2-5 - - TRBV18 CASSPMRVQETQYF TGTGCCAGCTCACCAATGAGGGTACAAGAGACCCAGTACTTC
14 TRBJ2-5 few TRBD2 TRBV5-4 CASSLASGGADQYF TGTGCCAGCAGCTTGGCAAGCGGGGGGGCGGACCAGTACTTC
13 TRBJ1-5 few TRBD1 TRBV10-3 CAIARDRYQPQHF TGTGCCATCGCAAGGGACAGGTATCAGCCCCAGCATTTT
13 TRBJ1-4 few - TRBV7-6 CASTSGIGEKLFF TGTGCCAGTACCAGTGGAATCGGGGAAAAACTGTTTTTT
14 TRBJ1-4 - - TRBV7-2 CASSRGPVNEKLFF TGTGCCAGCAGCCGGGGTCCTGTAAATGAAAAACTGTTTTTT
11 TRBJ1-6 few - TRBV30 CAWTRIHPLHF TGTGCCTGGACCCGTATTCACCCCCTCCACTTT
14 TRBJ2-5 - - TRBV20-1 CSAKGTGSQETQYF TGCAGTGCTAAAGGCACGGGTTCGCAAGAGACCCAGTACTTC
14 TRBJ2-5 - TRBD2 TRBV30 CAWSGTSLGETQYF TGTGCCTGGAGTGGGACTAGCCTTGGGGAGACCCAGTACTTC
15 TRBJ1-6 few - TRBV29-1 CSVAFSSDYNSPLHF TGCAGCGTTGCCTTTTCGAGCGACTATAATTCACCCCTCCACTTT
13 TRBJ2-7 - - TRBV4-3 CASSLTRADEQYF TGCGCCAGCAGCCTAACCAGGGCCGACGAGCAGTACTTC
12 TRBJ2-5 - TRBD1 TRBV5-1 CASRGQGETQYF TGCGCCAGCAGGGGACAGGGGGAGACCCAGTACTTC
14 TRBJ1-3 - - TRBV7-2 CASSPLSSGNTIYF TGTGCCAGCAGCCCTTTGAGCTCTGGAAACACCATATATTTT
14 TRBJ1-1 few TRBD1 TRBV20-1 CSADGDREDHEAFF TGCAGTGCGGATGGAGACAGGGAGGACCATGAAGCTTTCTTT
13 TRBJ2-7 few - TRBV3-1 CASSNQQANQQYF TGTGCCAGCAGCAACCAACAGGCTAACCAGCAGTACTTC
14 TRBJ1-1 many - TRBV7-2 CASSLSPLNTEAFF TGTGCCAGCAGCTTATCACCCCTGAACACTGAAGCTTTCTTT
13 TRBJ1-6 - - TRBV12-3/TRBV12-4 CASTGLYNSPLHF TGTGCCAGCACAGGCCTGTATAATTCACCCCTCCACTTT
13 TRBJ2-3 many - TRBV7-2 CASSFETSDTQYF TGTGCCAGCAGCTTTGAAACTAGCGATACGCAGTATTTT
13 TRBJ1-1 - TRBD1 TRBV7-6 CASSSPRDSEAFF TGTGCCAGCAGCTCTCCAAGGGACAGCGAAGCTTTCTTT